The 16 T cell receptor beta chains in this list originate from one sample, sequenced in a study of T cells in Graves' hyperthyroidism and ophthalmopathy. It was RNA transcripts that yielded the amplified TCR beta CDR3 regions. During a first-round RT-PCR of the TCR CDR3, the HTBI primer set was used. TCRdb fed the multiplex PCR reads into MiXCR, producing one record per CDR3 protein. In the table there are 660,000 or so distinct CDR3 sequences, roughly 46% of which are singletons. Sequenced input: peripheral blood or thyroid tissue (not recorded which). The receptors shown here come from an adult man with Graves' disease, either hyperthyroidism or ophthalmopathy (not recorded which).

The chain combines TRBV29-1 with TRBJ1-2; the D gene is possibly TRBD1 (5 bases). V was cut by 7 bases and J by 2 bases, with 17 bases left in between. In germline, CDR1 is SQVTM, CDR2 ANQGSEA. This CDR3 is 14 amino acids long. CDR3 protein: CSGTMTERNYGYTF. The CDR3 bases are TGCAGCGGGACAATGACAGAACGGAACTATGGCTACACCTTC.

As concerns this clonotype: A much larger clone lies one base from this, so it may be a read error. The chain links TRBV5-1 to TRBJ1-6, with a weak D call TRBD1 (5 bases). This CDR3 spans 16 amino acids. Trimming removed 0 bases at V and 9 bases at J, with 16 bases between. Germline assignment: CDR1 SGHRS and CDR2 YFSETQ. DNA for the CDR3: TGCGCCAGCAGCTTGGACGGGGGTCAAAGTAGTTCACCCCTCCACTTT. Its translation: CASSLDGGQSSSPLHF.

This clonotype was seen many times. The chain employs TRBV7-6 and TRBJ2-7; 7 bases are shared with TRBD1. The CDR3 loop spans 15 amino acids. Germline loops: CDR1 SGHVS, CDR2 FNYEAQ. V shed 1 base, J shed 0 bases, and the junction held 3 bases outside the gene matches. Here the CDR3 DNA reads TGTGCCAGCAGCTTAGAACAGGGGCCCTCCTACGAGCAGTACTTC. It specifies CASSLEQGPSYEQYF.

As regards this clonotype: This may arise from a read error, as a much more abundant clone is one base away. The chain links TRBV7-2 to TRBJ2-2; perhaps TRBD2 as D (5 bases). The CDR3 extends over 15 amino acids. The germline V gene encodes CDR1 SGHTA and CDR2 FQGNSA. CDR3 nucleotides: TGTGCCAGCAGTCTGGGCCTCACGGGCACCGGGGAGCTGGTTTTT. It codes for CASSLGLTGTGELVF.

The table lists this clonotype with a few counts. The chain is built from TRBV2 and TRBJ1-2, with D perhaps matching TRBD1 (6 bases). The V end lost 6 bases, the J end lost 6 bases, and 17 bases lay between the germline ends. Germline V gene data show CDR1 as SNHLY and CDR2 as FYNNEI. The CDR3 is made up of 14 amino acids. DNA for the CDR3: TGTGCCAGCAGCCAGCCGCACAGGGATGATGGCTACACCTTC. It codes for CASSQPHRDDGYTF.

This clonotype was counted between two and nine times. The V and J genes are TRBV20-1 and TRBJ2-2, with 7 positions matching TRBD2. The CDR3 has 15 amino acids. V lost 6 bases to trimming and J lost 4 bases; unmatched junction nucleotides: 11. Germline V gene sequence: CDR1 DFQATT, CDR2 SNEGSKA (reference sequence). The CDR3: CSASRQGGSTGELFF. The CDR3 nucleotides are TGCAGTGCGTCGCGGCAGGGCGGGAGCACCGGGGAGCTGTTTTTT.

This clonotype was seen many times. The chain links TRBV25-1 to TRBJ2-2, with unresolved D. Trimming removed 3 bases at V and 4 bases at J, with 3 bases between. Germline V gene sequence: CDR1 MGHDK, CDR2 SYGVNS. The CDR3 contains 12 residues. CDR3 amino acids: CASSEPTGELFF. CDR3 nucleotides: TGTGCCAGCAGTGAGCCCACCGGGGAGCTGTTTTTT. The full variable domain, in which reference TRBV25-1 and TRBJ2-2 provide the parts outside the CDR3, is EADIYQTPRYLVIGTGKKITLECSQTMGHDKMYWYQQDPGMELHLIHYSYGVNSTEKGDLSSESTVSRIRTEHFPLTLESARPSHTSQYLCASSEPTGELFFGEGSRLTVL.

For this clonotype: Without the conserved terminal phenylalanine or tryptophan, this CDR3 likely stems from a read error. The V and J genes are TRBV2 and TRBJ1-2; 7 bases fit TRBD1. The germline gives CDR1 SNHLY, CDR2 FYNNEI. This CDR3 is built from 15 residues. CDR3 DNA sequence: TGCGCCAGCAGCACCGCGACAGGGCAGGTCTATGGCTACACCCTC. Amino acid sequence: CASSTATGQVYGYTL.

V usage is TRBV5-1 and J usage is TRBJ1-3; D remains ambiguous. CDR1 and CDR2 (germline): SGHRS, YFSETQ. This CDR3 has 16 residues. Deletions cut 0 bases from V and 0 bases from J, with 10 bases between. The CDR3 reads CASSLAPPVSGNTIYF. The CDR3 DNA reads as TGCGCCAGCAGCTTGGCTCCGCCTGTCTCTGGAAACACCATATATTTT. The full variable domain, in which reference TRBV5-1 and TRBJ1-3 provide the parts outside the CDR3, is KAGVTQTPRYLIKTRGQQVTLSCSPISGHRSVSWYQQTPGQGLQFLFEYFSETQRNKGNFPGRFSGRQFSNSRSEMNVSTLELGDSALYLCASSLAPPVSGNTIYFGEGSWLTVV.

This clonotype showed up many times. The chain recombines TRBV10-2 with TRBJ1-5; D perhaps matches TRBD1 (5 bases). CDR1 is WSHSY and CDR2 is SAAADI in the germline V gene. CDR3 size: 15 residues. Trimming took 3 bases from V and 2 from J, leaving 11 bases between them. The CDR3 loop reads CASSDLGQGNQPQHF. CDR3 sequence (DNA): TGCGCCAGCAGTGATCTAGGACAAGGCAATCAGCCCCAGCATTTT.

This clonotype was picked up many times. The J gene is TRBJ2-7, the V gene TRBV29-1, with TRBD1 matching 8 bases. There are 12 residues in the CDR3. Looked up from germline, CDR1 is SQVTM and CDR2 is ANQGSEA. Trimming took 4 bases from V and 3 from J; bases not matched to a gene: 2. CDR3 protein: CSVGTGLYEQYF. Written as DNA, the CDR3 is TGCAGCGTTGGGACAGGGCTCTACGAGCAGTACTTC.

There are a few counts of this clonotype. A read error may account for a junction end that differs from germline. The J gene is TRBJ2-7, the V gene TRBV10-3; TRBD1 agrees at 9 bases. This CDR3 is 18 amino acids long. Per germline, CDR1 ENHRY and CDR2 SYGVKD. The CDR3 loop is CASSYQGQGTGSSYEQYF. The DNA for the CDR3 is TGTGCCAGCAGTTACCAAGGACAGGGGACGGGAAGCTCCTACGAGCAGTACTTC.

This clonotype occurred once. The gene calls are TRBV6-2 or TRBV6-3 and TRBJ1-2; D not resolved. The ends were cut back, 2 bases at V and 2 bases at J, with 6 bases in the middle. Germline values: CDR1 MNHEY, CDR2 SVGEGT. The CDR3 loop spans 13 amino acids. CDR3 loop: CASSYTPNYGYTF. CDR3 coding DNA: TGTGCCAGCAGTTACACTCCGAACTATGGCTACACCTTC.

On this clonotype: Lacking the conserved final phenylalanine or tryptophan, this CDR3 likely reflects a read error. No DNA is shown, since the ends of the CDR3 on it are uncertain; the CDR3 is the one TCRdb lists. This chain uses TRBV25-1 with TRBJ1-6; TRBD1 is taken as the D call from the table, unchecked against the DNA. The CDR3 is 11 residues long, ends included. Germline V gene data show CDR1 as MGHDK and CDR2 as SYGVNS. The CDR3 region is CASSESGRPTY.

The chain is built from TRBV2 and TRBJ1-5; 9 nucleotides line up with TRBD1. Germline V gives CDR1 SNHLY, CDR2 FYNNEI. J gave up 5 bases and V 6 bases, and 5 bases lay outside the gene matches. The CDR3 sequence is 14 residues long. The CDR3: CASSGRTGDQPQHF. The DNA for the CDR3 is TGTGCCAGCAGCGGACGGACAGGGGATCAGCCCCAGCATTTT.

This chain connects TRBV7-9 to TRBJ2-7; 7 bases align to TRBD1. The V and J ends lost 5 bases and 3 bases, in that order; junction bases with no gene match: 4. From germline, CDR1 is SEHNR and CDR2 FQNEAQ (reference sequence). This CDR3 contains 13 residues. In DNA, the CDR3 is TGTGCCAGCAGCGACAGGGTTCTCTACGAGCAGTACTTC. As protein: CASSDRVLYEQYF. The whole variable domain, remainder taken from reference TRBV7-9 and TRBJ2-7, is DTGVSQNPRHKITKRGQNVTFRCDPISEHNRLYWYRQTLGQGPEFLTYFQNEAQLEKSRLLSDRFSAERPKGSFSTLEIQRTEQGDSAMYLCASSDRVLYEQYFGPGTRLTVT.